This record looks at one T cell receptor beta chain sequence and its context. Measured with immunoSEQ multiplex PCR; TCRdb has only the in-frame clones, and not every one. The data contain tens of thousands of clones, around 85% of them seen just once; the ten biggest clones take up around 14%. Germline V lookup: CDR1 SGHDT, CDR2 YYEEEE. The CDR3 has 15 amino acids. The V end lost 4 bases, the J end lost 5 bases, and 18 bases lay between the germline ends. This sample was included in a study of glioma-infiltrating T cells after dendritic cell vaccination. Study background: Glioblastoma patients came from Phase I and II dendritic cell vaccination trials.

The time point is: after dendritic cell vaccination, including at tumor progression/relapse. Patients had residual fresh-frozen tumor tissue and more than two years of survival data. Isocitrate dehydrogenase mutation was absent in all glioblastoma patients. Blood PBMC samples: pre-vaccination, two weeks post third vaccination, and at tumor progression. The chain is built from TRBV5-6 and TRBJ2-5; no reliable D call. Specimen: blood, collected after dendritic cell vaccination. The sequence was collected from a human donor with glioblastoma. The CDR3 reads CASSTSPDSRETQYF. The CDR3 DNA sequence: TGTGCCAGCAGCACTTCCCCAGACTCTAGGGAGACCCAGTACTTC.